This T cell receptor (beta chain) emerged from a study of blood T cell repertoires in COVID-19. Across the study: The United States, Italy and Spain supplied acute and convalescent COVID-19 samples. T cells, B-cell-depleted T cells, or PBMCs supplied cDNA or gDNA.

This CDR3 spans 17 amino acids. Germline CDR1 LGHNA, CDR2 YSLEER. The germline V and J ends were trimmed by 0 bases and 13 bases, with 25 bases remaining between them. In the study's own analysis: Estimation of nucleated cell counts relied on the amplification of reference gene primers. This table comes from immunoSEQ multiplex PCR, and its TCRdb copy is limited to in-frame clones, with some not included. V and J calls and clone size are copied from that table; D and trimming were computed from the DNA. The profile shows about 39,000 clones, almost 85% of them singletons. The chain recombines TRBV4-3 with TRBJ2-1; possible D gene TRBD2, 6 bases. Input material: peripheral blood. The sequence was obtained from a human donor in a cohort sampled during active COVID-19. The CDR3 DNA sequence: TGCGCCAGCAGCCAAGATTCACCGTCTGCAACCGGGACTGTTCAGTTCTTC. The encoded protein is CASSQDSPSATGTVQFF.